This T cell receptor (beta chain) came from a study of cytotoxic CD8 clonotypes in ibrutinib-treated CLL. As for the study in general: Collecting the response samples happened after a median about twelve months of treatment, with a range of 6 to 36. The study recorded mean values of 255,043 productive templates and approximately 94,000 productive rearrangements per sample. General study points: Having risen at ibrutinib response, clonality had fallen back toward baseline by progression.

The protocol was immunoSEQ multiplex PCR, while the TCRdb copy is restricted to in-frame clones and leaves out a portion. Seen here are roughly 200,000 clones, approximately 72% observed once, and the top ten hold 10% to 15%. In regard to this clone: Its target is not known.

The specimen was PBMCs, collected after 24 months of ibrutinib treatment. The receptor's source is a human donor with chronic lymphocytic leukemia.

CDR3 nucleotide sequence: TGTGCCAGCAGTGCTGTCCAGGGGGCATCGGGCTACACCTTC. Translating it yields CASSAVQGASGYTF. The rearrangement joins TRBV6-4 to TRBJ1-2; TRBD1 matches 8 bases. J gave up 8 bases and V 4 bases, and 9 bases lay outside the gene matches. This CDR3 spans 14 amino acids. Germline V gives CDR1 MRHNA, CDR2 SNTAGT.